This TCR beta chain was profiled in a study of early T cells in non-severe SARS-CoV-2 infection (dated by TCRdb to about 2021). Describing the broader study: TCR sequencing used bulk RNA from unsorted whole blood, so alpha and beta chains could not be paired. What the authors observed across the whole study: VDJdb matching was skewed toward anti-spike CD8 responses and likely underestimated virus-specific expansions, missing private and CD4 specificities.

Library preparation was by 5' RACE. TCRdb lists the instrument as NextSeq 500. The TCR library protocol attached unique molecular identifiers to individual cDNA molecules to correct for sequencing error and PCR bias. TCR alpha and beta chains were both sequenced, and the abundances of alpha and beta sequences in each sample were closely correlated with each other. Concerning the study's data processing: Decombinator V4 was used to perform V gene, J gene and CDR3 annotation of TCR sequences. TCRs were defined as expanded if a significant change between any two time points was detected under a Poisson model with p below 0.0001. TCR abundances were normalised to the total number of TCRs sequenced per sample and were expressed as counts per million. TRAV1-2 paired with TRAJ12, TRAJ20 or TRAJ33 defined MAIT TCRs, while TRAV10 paired with TRAJ18 defined iNKT TCRs. A search of VDJdb, accessed on 1 November 2021, was run for TCRs annotated to CMV, EBV and SARS-CoV-2, with TCRs annotated for multiple antigens excluded. The raw public data were reprocessed by TCRdb itself: fastp quality trimming at Q25, MiXCR clonotype calling, in-frame beta chains only. When rows share a CDR3 protein, they turn into one entry using the most common DNA and genes. These V and J calls are TCRdb output, not the study's own analysis. The sample table records about 25,000 distinct CDR3 sequences; about 4.6% of these occur just once. The ten largest make up more than 9.5% of the sample.

The study was a case-control design nested within a healthcare worker cohort in London, UK, with weekly nasopharyngeal swab PCR tests and blood sampling. Healthcare workers were recruited during the week of the UK lockdown, between 23 and 31 March 2020, and followed weekly for up to about 15 weeks. This clonotype was detected ten times or more. Its antigen target is currently unknown. Base qualities are not at hand, and no much larger clone is one base apart. Including the terminal cysteine and phenylalanine, the CDR3 comprises 17 residues. Left in the record is the CDR3 DNA by itself, 51 bases read in frame from the first base. Trimming leaves V shorter by 9 bases and J shorter by 0 bases, with the junction holding 14 bases beyond the gene matches. CDR1 is given as MNHEY and CDR2 as SVGEGT, both from the germline V gene.

The chain is made from TRBV6-2 or TRBV6-3 and TRBJ2-4, with 7 bases in between that match TRBD2. This receptor was obtained from an adult who was a healthcare worker with PCR-confirmed SARS-CoV-2 infection or an uninfected control (not recorded which). Material for sequencing was whole blood. For the CDR3, the sequence is CASWDSNGLGAKNIQYF. DNA sequence: TGTGCCAGTTGGGACTCCAATGGACTAGGAGCCAAAAACATTCAGTACTTC.